This T cell receptor beta chain came from a study of CD8+CD57+ T cells in acquired aplastic anemia. Study background: The study obtained an average of about 3.1 ug of DNA from sorted CD4+ and CD8+ cells.

This CDR3 comprises 16 residues. Trimming stripped 3 bases from V and 1 base from J, with 13 bases between. Germline V gene lookup returns CDR1 ENHRY and CDR2 SYGVKD. Genomic DNA, serving as template, underwent TCR beta VDJ and CDR3 profiling. Via MiXCR, TCRdb re-called the reads, giving one row per CDR3 protein. The data hold tens of thousands of distinct CDR3 sequences, with less than 60% observed a single time. Study-level results: Patients had approximately 30 CD8+ CDR3 sequences in common with controls (the shared set).

This clonotype was observed many times. Its target is unknown. The genes are TRBV10-3 and TRBJ1-5; D is perhaps TRBD1 (6 bases). The clonotype was recovered from a human donor in good health, serving as a control. Sequenced material: sorted CD4+, CD8+, or CD8+CD57+ T cells (not recorded which) from PBMCs. CDR3 sequence: CAISESGTTSNQPQHF. In DNA, the CDR3 is TGTGCCATCAGTGAATCCGGGACAACAAGCAATCAGCCCCAGCATTTT.